Shown below are 8 T cell receptor beta chains from a single sample sequenced in a study of T cells after yellow fever vaccination (dated by TCRdb to between 2018 and 2020). Reading the label with the study, this specimen's treatment or condition is: live attenuated yellow fever vaccine strain. The library was prepared using 5' RACE. Sequencing was carried out with an Illumina NovaSeq 6000. TCRdb applied fastp at Q25 and MiXCR to the public reads, then kept only in-frame beta chains. Entries that share a CDR3 protein sequence are merged under the most common genes and DNA. The sample table shows hundreds of thousands of distinct CDR3 sequences, and roughly 4.3% are seen once. Roughly 25% of the sample is held by the ten biggest clonotypes. Material: PBMCs, obtained 5 days after the yellow fever booster vaccination. The receptors derive from a man younger than 35 who received the YFV17D yellow fever vaccine.

This sequence joins TRBV6-6 and TRBJ2-3, with D hard to call. Germline CDR1 MNHNY, CDR2 SVGAGI (reference sequence). The CDR3 is made up of 12 amino acids. Trimming shortened V by 4 bases and J by 6 bases, and 8 bases separated the two germline ends. The CDR3 coding sequence is TGTGCCAGCAGTTTCATTCGGGATACGCAGTATTTT. This encodes CASSFIRDTQYF.

The chain has TRBV6-6 and TRBJ1-2, with TRBD1 matching over 7 bases. The CDR3 is 15 amino acids. The germline CDR1 and CDR2 sequences are MNHNY and SVGAGI (reference sequence). V dropped 3 bases and J dropped 2; count of bases not matched to a gene: 6. In DNA form, the CDR3 reads TGTGCCAGCAGTTATTTAGGGGGCTTCAACTATGGCTACACCTTC. Protein product: CASSYLGGFNYGYTF.

This clonotype showed up just a few times. The rearrangement links TRBV9 to TRBJ2-4, with D unresolved. The CDR3 extends over 15 amino acids. The germline V gene encodes CDR1 SGDLS and CDR2 YYNGEE. Trimming removed 4 bases from V and 0 bases from J, with 11 bases in between. The CDR3 bases are TGTGCCAGCAGCCCATACTGGACAGCCAAAAACATTCAGTACTTC. Its protein is CASSPYWTAKNIQYF. The whole variable domain, remainder taken from reference TRBV9 and TRBJ2-4, is DSGVTQTPKHLITATGQRVTLRCSPRSGDLSVYWYQQSLDQGLQFLIQYYNGEERAKGNILERFSAQQFPDLHSELNLSSLELGDSALYFCASSPYWTAKNIQYFGAGTRLSVL.

This CDR3 is CASTDGAFGYTF. In DNA, the CDR3 is TGTGCCAGTACAGACGGGGCGTTTGGCTACACCTTC. This rearrangement joins TRBV19 to TRBJ1-2; tentative D call: TRBD1 (5 bases). Deletions cut 7 bases from V and 7 bases from J, with 13 bases between. There are 12 residues in the CDR3. The V gene's germline CDR1 is LNHDA and CDR2 SQIVND (reference sequence).

The sample holds a few counts of this clonotype. The rearrangement joins TRBV7-2 to TRBJ2-1, with 7 bases identical to TRBD2. The V and J ends lost 10 bases and 6 bases, in that order; junction bases with no gene match: 6. The germline gives CDR1 SGHTA, CDR2 FQGNSA. This CDR3 has 12 amino acids. This chain's CDR3 is CANRWGGNEQFF. The DNA for the CDR3 is TGTGCCAATAGGTGGGGGGGCAATGAGCAGTTCTTC.

This rearrangement joins TRBV19 to TRBJ2-1, with D possibly matching TRBD2 (6 bases). Per germline, CDR1 LNHDA and CDR2 SQIVND (reference sequence). The ends were cut back, 3 bases at V and 6 bases at J, with 9 bases in the middle. This CDR3 is built from 13 residues. CDR3 DNA sequence: TGTGCCAGTAGTATGGGACTGGTCAATGAGCAGTTCTTC. This gives the protein CASSMGLVNEQFF.

The chain links TRBV9 to TRBJ1-1; D is perhaps TRBD1 (6 bases). V lost 5 bases and J 6 bases, leaving 14 bases between the germline ends. Germline V gene lookup returns CDR1 SGDLS and CDR2 YYNGEE. The CDR3 spans 13 residues. The CDR3 DNA reads TGTGCCAGCAGTTCGGGGGGCATACCTGAAGCTTTCTTT. Translating gives CASSSGGIPEAFF.

This clonotype turned up a few times. The gene calls are TRBV9 and TRBJ2-2; D uncertain. Germline lookup yields CDR1 SGDLS and CDR2 YYNGEE. Trimming pared 0 bases from V and 6 bases from J, leaving 3 bases between. The CDR3 totals 12 residues. The CDR3 region is CASSVEAGELFF. In DNA, the CDR3 is TGTGCCAGCAGCGTAGAAGCCGGGGAGCTGTTTTTT.